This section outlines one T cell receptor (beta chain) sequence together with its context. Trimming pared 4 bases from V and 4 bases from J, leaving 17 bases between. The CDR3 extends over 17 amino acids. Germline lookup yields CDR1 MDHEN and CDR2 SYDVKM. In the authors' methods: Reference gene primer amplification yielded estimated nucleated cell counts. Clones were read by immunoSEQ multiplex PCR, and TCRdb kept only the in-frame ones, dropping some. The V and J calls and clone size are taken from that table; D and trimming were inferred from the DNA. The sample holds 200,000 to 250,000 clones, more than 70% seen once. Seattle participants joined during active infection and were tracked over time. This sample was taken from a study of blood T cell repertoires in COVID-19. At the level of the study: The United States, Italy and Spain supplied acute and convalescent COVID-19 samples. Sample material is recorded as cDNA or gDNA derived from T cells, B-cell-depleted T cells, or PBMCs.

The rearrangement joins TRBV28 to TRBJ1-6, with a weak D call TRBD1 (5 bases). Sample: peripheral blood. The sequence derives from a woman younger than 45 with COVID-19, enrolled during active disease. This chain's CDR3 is CASSSTTLTGYNSPLHF. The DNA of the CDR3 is TGTGCCAGCAGTTCTACTACCCTAACAGGTTATAATTCACCCCTCCACTTT.